The next 27 T cell receptor beta chains were all read from a single sample in a study of cytomegalovirus exposure and HLA in healthy donors (dated by TCRdb to about 2017). Library method: the immunoSEQ multiplex PCR assay. A mixture of 60 forward primers for TCR Vbeta segments and 13 reverse primers for TCR Jbeta segments was used in the multiplex PCR. The table was pulled from immuneACCESS by TCRdb, which kept in-frame rearrangements only. Such tables lose some clones; where checked, under half of the loss comes from unresolved V genes, and the rest has no known cause. The sample contains 180,000 or so clones, 80% to 90% of them found a single time. The ten largest clones capture around a tenth of the sample. Sequencing was done on a sample of PBMCs. The source of these receptors is a man aged 18 to 35 in good health and CMV-seropositive.

The gene calls are TRBV10-3 and TRBJ1-3, with D hard to call. The CDR3 sequence is 15 residues long. V shed 6 bases and J shed 0 bases, with 12 bases lying between them. Germline V CDR1 and CDR2: ENHRY, SYGVKD. The DNA for the CDR3 is TGTGCCATCAGCCTCGGGATGAGCTCTGGAAACACCATATATTTT. Translating gives CAISLGMSSGNTIYF.

The chain uses TRBV11-2 and TRBJ2-7; TRBD1 agrees at 7 bases. CDR1 is SGHAT and CDR2 is FQNNGV in the germline V gene. The CDR3 has 17 amino acids. V lost 3 bases, J lost 0 bases, and 11 bases stayed unmatched. The chain's CDR3 is CASSFGMRQGDSYEQYF. The CDR3 region has the DNA TGTGCCAGCAGCTTTGGCATGCGACAGGGTGACTCCTACGAGCAGTACTTC.

The rearrangement joins TRBV5-1 to TRBJ2-1; TRBD2 aligns across 9 bases. The CDR3 consists of 15 residues. V gave up 3 bases and J gave up 4 bases; unmatched junction bases: 5. Per the germline V gene, CDR1 is SGHRS and CDR2 is YFSETQ. This CDR3 is CASSSRTSAYNEQFF. CDR3 in DNA: TGCGCCAGCAGCTCAAGGACTAGCGCTTACAATGAGCAGTTCTTC.

The rearrangement links TRBV5-6 to TRBJ2-5; D is possibly TRBD1 (5 bases). V lost 4 bases and J 1 base, leaving 14 bases between the germline ends. CDR3 length: 15 residues. Germline CDR1 SGHDT, CDR2 YYEEEE. CDR3 loop: CASSHWTIPQETQYF. DNA of the CDR3: TGTGCCAGCAGCCACTGGACAATCCCCCAAGAGACCCAGTACTTC. Full variable domain (rest looked up from reference TRBV5-6 and TRBJ2-5): DAGVTQSPTHLIKTRGQQVTLRCSPKSGHDTVSWYQQALGQGPQFIFQYYEEEERQRGNFPDRFSGHQFPNYSSELNVNALLLGDSALYLCASSHWTIPQETQYFGPGTRLLVL.

The chain joins TRBV27 to TRBJ1-2; D unresolved. The CDR3 sequence is 13 residues long. V lost 0 bases, J lost 6 bases, and 8 bases lay in between. CDR1 and CDR2 from the germline V gene are MNHEY and SMNVEV (reference sequence). DNA for the CDR3: TGTGCCAGCAGTTTATCGAGCGGGAATGGCTACACCTTC. Translated, it gives CASSLSSGNGYTF.

This clone is a singleton in its sample. CDR3 amino acids: CASTPGVNYGYTF. The CDR3 bases are TGTGCCAGCACCCCGGGGGTTAACTATGGCTACACCTTC. This chain connects TRBV2 to TRBJ1-2, with D possibly TRBD1 on 5 matching bases. This CDR3 is built from 13 residues. CDR1 SNHLY and CDR2 FYNNEI come from the germline V gene. Trimming shortened V by 7 bases and J by 1 base, and 10 bases separated the two germline ends.

V is TRBV6-5 and J is TRBJ2-7; possible D gene TRBD2, 5 bases. Germline V gene sequence: CDR1 MNHEY, CDR2 SVGAGI. The V gene lost 6 bases and the J gene lost 5 bases, with 11 bases spanning the gap. The CDR3 length is 12 residues. CDR3 bases: TGTGCCAGCAGCCCGGCCGGGAACGAGCAGTACTTC. This sequence encodes CASSPAGNEQYF.

The rearrangement links TRBV19 to TRBJ2-1; either TRBD1 or TRBD2 may supply D (9 bases each). V shed 8 bases and J shed 0 bases, with 26 bases lying between them. The CDR3 spans 19 residues. Germline V CDR1 and CDR2: LNHDA, SQIVND (reference sequence). CDR3 sequence: CASGQGQAGGQSSYNEQFF. The CDR3, as DNA: TGTGCCAGTGGACAGGGGCAAGCGGGGGGCCAGAGCTCCTACAATGAGCAGTTCTTC.

This chain links TRBV2 with TRBJ2-3; no firm D call. This CDR3 spans 11 amino acids. The ends were cut back, 4 bases at V and 11 bases at J, with 10 bases in the middle. Germline values: CDR1 SNHLY, CDR2 FYNNEI. Written as DNA, the CDR3 is TGTGCCAGCAGTGGTAGCCCGAAGCAGTATTTT. Amino acid sequence: CASSGSPKQYF.

The chain links TRBV5-1 to TRBJ2-3; no reliable D call. The CDR3 covers 14 residues. V was trimmed by 0 bases and J by 2 bases, leaving 7 bases between them. Germline CDR1 and CDR2: SGHRS and YFSETQ. The CDR3 reads CASSLVLFTDTQYF. CDR3 nucleotides: TGCGCCAGCAGCTTGGTCCTTTTCACAGATACGCAGTATTTT. The variable domain in full, with the rest retrieved from reference TRBV5-1 and TRBJ2-3, is KAGVTQTPRYLIKTRGQQVTLSCSPISGHRSVSWYQQTPGQGLQFLFEYFSETQRNKGNFPGRFSGRQFSNSRSEMNVSTLELGDSALYLCASSLVLFTDTQYFGPGTRLTVL.

The chain couples TRBV27 to TRBJ1-5; TRBD1 aligns across 7 bases. CDR3 size: 15 residues. CDR1 is MNHEY and CDR2 is SMNVEV in the germline V gene (reference sequence). V trimming: 6 bases; J trimming: 0 bases; junction bases outside the gene matches: 5. This CDR3 is CASSFDRDSNQPQHF. Here the CDR3 DNA reads TGTGCCAGCAGCTTCGACAGGGATAGCAATCAGCCCCAGCATTTT.

The chain links TRBV2 to TRBJ2-1, with D unresolved. The V gene's germline CDR1 is SNHLY and CDR2 FYNNEI. The CDR3 is 16 residues long. The germline V and J ends were trimmed by 3 bases and 3 bases, with 15 bases remaining between them. CDR3 coding DNA: TGTGCCAGCAGTGATGACTGGGTGAAATACTACAATGAGCAGTTCTTC. Translation: CASSDDWVKYYNEQFF.

The V call is TRBV6-1, the J call TRBJ1-1; D remains ambiguous. Trimming removed 8 bases from V and 0 bases from J, with 10 bases in between. Germline values: CDR1 MNHNS, CDR2 SASEGT. The CDR3 length is 13 residues. The CDR3 sequence: CASEDTMNTEAFF. The CDR3 DNA is TGTGCCAGCGAGGATACCATGAACACTGAAGCTTTCTTT.

The chain uses TRBV12-5 and TRBJ2-7, with a weak D call TRBD2 (5 bases). Germline V gene sequence: CDR1 LGHNT, CDR2 FRNRAP. The CDR3 is 11 residues long. For the CDR3, the DNA is TGTGCCAAGGAGCGGATCTACGAGCAGTACTTC. As protein: CAKERIYEQYF. Based on the CDR3 plus reference TRBV12-5 and TRBJ2-7, the full variable domain is DARVTQTPRHKVTEMGQEVTMRCQPILGHNTVFWYRQTMMQGLELLAYFRNRAPLDDSGMPKDRFSAEMPDATLATLKIQPSEPRDSAVYFCAKERIYEQYFGPGTRLTVT.

The rearrangement links TRBV6-1 to TRBJ1-4, with D possibly matching TRBD1 (6 bases). The CDR3 spans 13 residues. Trimming pared 10 bases from V and 8 bases from J, leaving 17 bases between. CDR1 is MNHNS and CDR2 is SASEGT in the germline V gene. Here the CDR3 reads CATEGEGGEKLFF. CDR3 in DNA: TGTGCCACGGAGGGAGAGGGGGGGGAAAAACTGTTTTTT.

J is TRBJ2-7 and V is TRBV10-3; 10 bases are shared with TRBD1. The germline CDR1 and CDR2 sequences are ENHRY and SYGVKD. This CDR3 has 13 amino acids. The junction had 4 bases not matched to a gene; V was cut back by 8 bases and J by 3 bases. The CDR3 region is CAIGGTGDYEQYF. CDR3 bases: TGTGCCATCGGAGGGACAGGGGACTACGAGCAGTACTTC.

The chain joins TRBV13 to TRBJ2-6, with 7 nucleotides matching TRBD1. This CDR3 has 15 residues. Germline CDR1 is PRHDT and CDR2 is FYEKMQ (reference sequence). The V segment lost 11 bases and the J segment 0 bases; nucleotides outside the gene matches: 7. Written as DNA, the CDR3 is TGTGCCTCACCGACAGGGAGCTCTGGGGCCAACGTCCTGACTTTC. Encoded protein: CASPTGSSGANVLTF.

The rearrangement joins TRBV6-6 to TRBJ1-1; the D gene is possibly TRBD1 (5 bases). V lost 10 bases and J lost 3, with 15 bases in between. Per the germline V gene, CDR1 is MNHNY and CDR2 is SVGAGI (reference sequence). The CDR3 sequence is 13 residues long. This CDR3 is CATGRPGDTEAFF. The DNA for the CDR3 is TGTGCCACGGGGAGGCCGGGGGACACTGAAGCTTTCTTT.

This chain links TRBV27 with TRBJ2-7; 7 bases agree with TRBD2. CDR1 is MNHEY and CDR2 is SMNVEV in the germline V gene (reference sequence). With V trimmed by 4 bases and J by 2 bases, 11 bases remained unmatched. The CDR3 extends over 16 amino acids. The CDR3 loop is CASSWGEGLVPYEQYF. The DNA of the CDR3 is TGTGCCAGCAGTTGGGGGGAGGGGTTAGTCCCCTACGAGCAGTACTTC.

J is TRBJ1-2 and V is TRBV6-5; weak D call: TRBD1 (5 bases). Trimming left V 8 bases short and J 1 base short, with 11 bases between. CDR3 length: 13 residues. CDR1 and CDR2 (germline): MNHEY, SVGAGI. The CDR3 nucleotides are TGTGCCAGCGGACGTAGGGGTAACTATGGCTACACCTTC. Translated, it gives CASGRRGNYGYTF.

The chain combines TRBV15 with TRBJ1-2; 7 bases match TRBD1. Germline values: CDR1 LNHNV, CDR2 YYDKDF (reference sequence). This CDR3 region has 16 residues. V trimming: 0 bases; J trimming: 5 bases; junction bases outside the gene matches: 9. In DNA form, the CDR3 reads TGTGCCACCAGCAGAGATAGGGATGCAGGGGGTTATGGCTACACCTTC. It translates to CATSRDRDAGGYGYTF.

The V gene is TRBV30, the J gene TRBJ2-2, with 8 bases fitting TRBD2. Germline CDR1 reads GTSNPN; CDR2 reads SVGIG (reference sequence). The CDR3 spans 14 residues. V gave up 3 bases and J gave up 3 bases; unmatched junction bases: 3. The CDR3 DNA reads as TGTGCCTGGAGAGGACTAGCAGACACCGGGGAGCTGTTTTTT. Amino acids: CAWRGLADTGELFF.

V and J are TRBV5-1 and TRBJ2-2; possibly TRBD1 for D (6 bases). This CDR3 region has 16 residues. V lost 1 base and J lost 1, with 11 bases in between. The germline CDR1 and CDR2 sequences are SGHRS and YFSETQ. The DNA of the CDR3 is TGCGCCAGCAGCTTGATGATGACAGGGAACACCGGGGAGCTGTTTTTT. It encodes CASSLMMTGNTGELFF.

This chain links TRBV15 with TRBJ2-5; 7 nucleotides match TRBD1. Trimming at V came to 0 bases and at J to 5 bases, leaving 9 bases not matched to a gene. Germline CDR1 LNHNV, CDR2 YYDKDF (reference sequence). The CDR3 runs 16 residues. DNA of the CDR3: TGTGCCACCAGCAGAGATGCGCGGACAGGCCTGGAGACCCAGTACTTC. It is translated as CATSRDARTGLETQYF.

CDR3 in DNA: TGTGCCAGCAGCTTAACAGGGGACACTGAAGCTTTCTTT. It encodes CASSLTGDTEAFF. The chain links TRBV25-1 to TRBJ1-1; 7 bases are a match to TRBD1. CDR1 MGHDK and CDR2 SYGVNS come from the germline V gene. V shed 6 bases, J shed 3 bases, and the junction held 4 bases outside the gene matches. This CDR3 contains 13 residues.

The rearrangement links TRBV7-8 to TRBJ1-3, with a weak D call TRBD1 (5 bases). CDR1 SGHVS and CDR2 FQNEAQ come from the germline V gene. This CDR3 region has 16 residues. Deletions cut 1 base from V and 0 bases from J, with 10 bases between. As DNA, the CDR3 is TGTGCCAGCAGCTTAGTACAGGCGTCCTCTGGAAACACCATATATTTT. Encoded protein: CASSLVQASSGNTIYF.

V usage is TRBV7-8 and J usage is TRBJ2-3; TRBD1 might be the D (5 bases). The CDR3 covers 14 residues. Germline V gives CDR1 SGHVS, CDR2 FQNEAQ. With 3 bases removed from V and 4 bases from J, the gap between germline ends came to 11 bases. The CDR3 spells CASSFWQGADTQYF. The DNA for the CDR3 is TGTGCCAGCAGCTTCTGGCAGGGCGCAGATACGCAGTATTTT. Filled out from reference TRBV7-8 and TRBJ2-3, the complete variable domain reads GAGVSQSPRYKVAKRGQDVALRCDPISGHVSLFWYQQALGQGPEFLTYFQNEAQLDKSGLPSDRFFAERPEGSVSTLKIQRTQQEDSAVYLCASSFWQGADTQYFGPGTRLTVL.